These 14 T cell receptor beta chains share one sample of origin, sequenced in a study of glioma-infiltrating T cells after dendritic cell vaccination. Time point: after dendritic cell vaccination, including at tumor progression/relapse. Using immunoSEQ multiplex PCR, the repertoire was profiled, and TCRdb retains in-frame clones only, with some absent. Among tens of thousands of clones listed, 75% to 90% were seen once. The specimen was blood, collected after dendritic cell vaccination. All receptors derive from a human donor with glioblastoma.

The chain recombines TRBV2 with TRBJ2-5; 8 bases align to TRBD1. The CDR3 runs 14 residues. CDR1 and CDR2 from the germline V gene are SNHLY and FYNNEI. The V segment lost 4 bases and the J segment 5 bases; nucleotides outside the gene matches: 6. In nucleotides, the CDR3 is TGTGCCAGCAGTGGAGACAGGGGTCGGGAGACCCAGTACTTC. Its translation: CASSGDRGRETQYF.

The genes are TRBV6-5 and TRBJ1-2, with D hard to call. Germline CDR1 reads MNHEY; CDR2 reads SVGAGI. The CDR3 consists of 11 residues. Between the trimmed V and J ends, which lost 0 bases and 7 bases, there was a span of 3 bases. The CDR3 loop is CASSYSRGYTF. The CDR3 DNA reads as TGTGCCAGCAGTTACTCCCGTGGCTACACCTTC.

This clone was observed a handful of times. The chain joins TRBV5-8 to TRBJ1-1; 8 nucleotides agree with TRBD1. J was trimmed by 5 bases and V by 4 bases; bases with no gene match: 10. This CDR3 spans 15 amino acids. Germline V lookup: CDR1 SGHTS, CDR2 YDEGEE. This CDR3 reads CASSRRQGSGTEAFF. The CDR3, as DNA: TGTGCCAGCAGCCGACGACAGGGGAGTGGGACTGAAGCTTTCTTT.

This sequence joins TRBV6-6 and TRBJ1-2, with D uncertain. CDR3 length: 14 amino acids. The germline V gene encodes CDR1 MNHNY and CDR2 SVGAGI (reference sequence). V was clipped by 5 bases and J by 2 bases, with 12 bases between them. CDR3 DNA: TGTGCCAGCAGTGTCCAGGCTACCAACTATGGCTACACCTTC. Its translation is CASSVQATNYGYTF.

The chain links TRBV10-1 to TRBJ2-7, with 7 bases identical to TRBD2. The CDR3 has 14 residues. Germline V gene sequence: CDR1 WNHNN, CDR2 SYGVQD (reference sequence). V shed 4 bases, J shed 4 bases, and the junction held 7 bases outside the gene matches. The CDR3 here is CASSARGKVYEQYF. The DNA for the CDR3 is TGCGCCAGCAGTGCGCGGGGGAAGGTGTACGAGCAGTACTTC.

The table lists this clone with a few counts. The chain employs TRBV29-1 and TRBJ2-1; no reliable D call. Germline values: CDR1 SQVTM, CDR2 ANQGSEA. This CDR3 is 11 amino acids long. V lost 4 bases and J 9 bases, leaving 10 bases between the germline ends. CDR3 DNA: TGCAGCGTTGTCCTCGGCGGTGAGCAGTTCTTC. Its protein product is CSVVLGGEQFF.

This rearrangement joins TRBV30 to TRBJ2-6; unclear D gene. CDR1 and CDR2 from the germline V gene are GTSNPN and SVGIG (reference sequence). The CDR3 is 15 amino acids. Deletions cut 0 bases from V and 1 base from J, with 7 bases between. The CDR3 region has the DNA TGTGCCTGGAGTGTACAAGTGTCTGGGGCCAACGTCCTGACTTTC. It specifies CAWSVQVSGANVLTF.

The V call is TRBV6-5, the J call TRBJ2-7; 8 nucleotides agree with TRBD1. V trimming: 6 bases; J trimming: 6 bases; junction bases outside the gene matches: 7. CDR1 MNHEY and CDR2 SVGAGI come from the germline V gene. CDR3 length: 13 amino acids. The CDR3 loop reads CASRDRTGGEQYF. In DNA form, the CDR3 reads TGTGCCAGCAGGGACAGAACAGGGGGCGAGCAGTACTTC.

V gene TRBV13 combines with J gene TRBJ2-3; 11 nucleotides agree with TRBD2. J lost 8 bases, V lost 1 base, and 5 bases had no gene match. The CDR3 spans 15 residues. The germline V gene encodes CDR1 PRHDT and CDR2 FYEKMQ (reference sequence). The CDR3 sequence is CASSLVAGGPGTQYF. The CDR3 nucleotides are TGTGCCAGCAGCTTAGTAGCGGGGGGGCCCGGTACGCAGTATTTT. Looking up the rest from reference TRBV13 and TRBJ2-3 gives the full variable domain: AAGVIQSPRHLIKEKRETATLKCYPIPRHDTVYWYQQGPGQDPQFLISFYEKMQSDKGSIPDRFSAQQFSDYHSELNMSSLELGDSALYFCASSLVAGGPGTQYFGPGTRLTVL.

In its sample, this clone was seen once. The J gene is TRBJ1-1, the V gene TRBV10-3; D gene unclear. Germline CDR1 reads ENHRY; CDR2 reads SYGVKD. The ends were cut back, 2 bases at V and 0 bases at J, with 7 bases in the middle. CDR3 length: 14 residues. The CDR3 loop is CAISEVELNTEAFF. The CDR3 DNA sequence: TGTGCCATCAGTGAGGTAGAGTTGAACACTGAAGCTTTCTTT.

This chain joins TRBV13 and TRBJ1-6, with D unresolved. V dropped 0 bases and J dropped 11 bases, with 17 bases sitting between them. Germline assignment: CDR1 PRHDT and CDR2 FYEKMQ (reference sequence). There are 16 residues in the CDR3. In DNA form, the CDR3 reads TGTGCCAGCAGCTTAGGCGGGTTATCGGCTTTAACACCCCTCCACTTT. Protein sequence: CASSLGGLSALTPLHF.

The chain uses TRBV5-6 and TRBJ1-6, with D perhaps matching TRBD1 (6 bases). CDR3 length: 15 amino acids. Germline CDR1 reads SGHDT; CDR2 reads YYEEEE. Trimming cost V 3 bases and J 7 bases, with 14 bases left between them. CDR3 amino acids: CASSSGQLNNSPLHF. CDR3 coding DNA: TGTGCCAGCAGCTCCGGACAGTTAAACAATTCACCCCTCCACTTT.

This sequence joins TRBV7-9 and TRBJ2-2; no firm D call. Germline V gene sequence: CDR1 SEHNR, CDR2 FQNEAQ (reference sequence). V lost 4 bases and J lost 5, with 5 bases in between. The CDR3 has 12 amino acids. The CDR3 bases are TGTGCCAGCAGCTCCTTTACCGGGGAGCTGTTTTTT. As protein: CASSSFTGELFF.

The chain links TRBV6-1 to TRBJ2-2; D not certain. This CDR3 has 16 amino acids. Germline CDR1 and CDR2: MNHNS and SASEGT. V was cut by 1 base and J by 1 base, with 10 bases left in between. As DNA, the CDR3 is TGTGCCAGCAGTGAAGAGGCGGATATGAACACCGGGGAGCTGTTTTTT. Amino acids: CASSEEADMNTGELFF.